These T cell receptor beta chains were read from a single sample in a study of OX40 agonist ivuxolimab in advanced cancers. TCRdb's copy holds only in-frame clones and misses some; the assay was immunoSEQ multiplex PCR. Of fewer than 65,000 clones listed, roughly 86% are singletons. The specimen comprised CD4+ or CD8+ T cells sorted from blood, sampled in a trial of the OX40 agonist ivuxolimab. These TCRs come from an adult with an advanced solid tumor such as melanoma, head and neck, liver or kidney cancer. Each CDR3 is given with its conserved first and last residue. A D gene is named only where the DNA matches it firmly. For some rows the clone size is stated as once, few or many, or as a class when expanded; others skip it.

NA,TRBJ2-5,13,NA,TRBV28,CASRPGPQETQYF,TGTGCCAGCAGGCCGGGACCCCAAGAGACCCAGTACTTC
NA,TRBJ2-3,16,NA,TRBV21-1,CASSGRAGFGGDTQYF,TGTGCCAGCAGCGGTCGAGCCGGCTTCGGCGGAGATACGCAGTATTTT
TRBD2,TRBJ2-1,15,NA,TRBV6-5,CASSYRASGSNEQFF,TGTGCCAGCAGTTACCGGGCTAGCGGGAGCAATGAGCAGTTCTTC
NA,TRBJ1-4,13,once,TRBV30,CAWRAQVNEKLFF,TGTGCCTGGAGGGCCCAGGTTAATGAAAAACTGTTTTTT
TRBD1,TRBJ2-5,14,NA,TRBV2,CASSERGLAETQYF,TGTGCCAGCAGTGAGAGGGGGCTTGCAGAGACCCAGTACTTC
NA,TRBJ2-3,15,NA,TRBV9,CASSVGGRATDTQYF,TGTGCCAGCAGCGTAGGAGGCAGGGCCACAGATACGCAGTATTTT
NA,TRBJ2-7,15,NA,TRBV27,CASSSDGTPWYEQYF,TGTGCCAGCAGTTCCGACGGGACCCCCTGGTACGAGCAGTACTTC
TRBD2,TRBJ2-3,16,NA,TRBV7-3,CASFGTRRVRRDTQYF,TGTGCCAGCTTTGGGACTAGACGGGTTAGGAGGGATACGCAGTATTTT
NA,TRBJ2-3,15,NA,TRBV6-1,CASSDVGASTDTQYF,TGTGCCAGCAGTGATGTCGGCGCGAGCACAGATACGCAGTATTTT
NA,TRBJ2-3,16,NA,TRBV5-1,CASSLQTGVKTDTQYF,TGCGCCAGCAGCTTGCAGACGGGAGTTAAGACAGATACGCAGTATTTT
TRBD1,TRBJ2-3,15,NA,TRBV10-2,CASSRTGPSTDTQYF,TGCGCCAGCAGTCGGACAGGCCCTAGCACAGATACGCAGTATTTT
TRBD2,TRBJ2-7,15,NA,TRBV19,CASSGTSGVTYEQYF,TGTGCCAGTAGCGGGACTAGCGGGGTCACCTACGAGCAGTACTTC
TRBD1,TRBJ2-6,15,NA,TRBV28,CASSIRGLGANVLTF,TGTGCCAGCAGCATCAGGGGGCTTGGGGCCAACGTCCTGACTTTC
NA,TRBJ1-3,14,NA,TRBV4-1,CASSQGGTGNTIYF,TGCGCCAGCAGCCAAGGGGGAACTGGAAACACCATATATTTT
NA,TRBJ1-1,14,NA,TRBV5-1,CASSLDSANTEAFF,TGCGCCAGCAGCTTGGACAGCGCGAACACTGAAGCTTTCTTT
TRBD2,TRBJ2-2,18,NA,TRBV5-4,CASSLKRLAGERTGELFF,TGTGCCAGCAGCTTGAAGAGACTAGCGGGAGAGAGGACCGGGGAGCTGTTTTTT
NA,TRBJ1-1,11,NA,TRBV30,CAWTRTVEAFF,TGTGCCTGGACTCGGACAGTTGAAGCTTTCTTT